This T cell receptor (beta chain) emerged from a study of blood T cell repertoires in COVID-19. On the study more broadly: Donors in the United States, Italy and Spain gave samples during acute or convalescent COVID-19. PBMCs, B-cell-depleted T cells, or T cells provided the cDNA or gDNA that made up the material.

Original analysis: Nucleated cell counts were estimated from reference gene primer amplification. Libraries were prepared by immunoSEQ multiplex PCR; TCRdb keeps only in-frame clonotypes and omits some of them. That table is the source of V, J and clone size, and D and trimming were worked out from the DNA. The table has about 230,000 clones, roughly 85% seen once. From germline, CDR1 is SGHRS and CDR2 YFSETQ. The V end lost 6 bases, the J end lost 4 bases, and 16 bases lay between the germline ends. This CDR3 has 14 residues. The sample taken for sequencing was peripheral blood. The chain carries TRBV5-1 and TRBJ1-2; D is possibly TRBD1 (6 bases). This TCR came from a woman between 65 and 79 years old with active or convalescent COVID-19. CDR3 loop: CASNNPSRGYGYTF. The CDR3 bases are TGCGCCAGCAACAACCCCAGCAGGGGCTATGGCTACACCTTC.